Sequencing of this T cell receptor (beta chain) was carried out in a study of beta chain features in type 1 diabetes. Germline CDR1 LGHNA, CDR2 YNFKEQ. The CDR3 runs 15 residues. V trimming: 1 base; J trimming: 2 bases; junction bases outside the gene matches: 3. The investigators reverse transcribed all of the isolated RNA, so they sequenced expressed TCRB transcripts. Reads averaged about 1 million for stem cell-like memory T cell samples. Method: immunoSEQ multiplex PCR; TCRdb's copy keeps in-frame clones and lacks some. Seen here are tens of thousands of clones, roughly two thirds observed once, and the top ten hold roughly 1.2%. As for this clone: The antigen is not known.

Study-wide findings and caveats: There were fewer insertions and more deletions at the VDJ junctions of type 1 diabetes patients. Sequencing of cDNA might inflate the share of cells that strongly express TCR. Among patients with Type 1 diabetes, TCRB CDR3s were moderately but significantly shorter in every one of the four CD4+ subsets.

V usage is TRBV4-2 and J usage is TRBJ2-5, with 8 positions matching TRBD2. The origin of this receptor is a middle-aged woman with type 1 diabetes. The source material was stem cell memory CD4+ T cells from blood. The CDR3 nucleotides read TGTGCCAGCAGCCAAGGAGCGGGGGAGCAAGAGACCCAGTACTTC. This codes for CASSQGAGEQETQYF.